This passage covers 11 T cell receptor beta chains from one sample sequenced in a study of T cells after yellow fever vaccination. TCRdb called the 5' RACE reads again in MiXCR, with one record for every CDR3 protein. The table lists a few hundred thousand distinct CDR3 sequences, around 7% of them singletons. Sequenced material: PBMCs, taken about 49 days after the first yellow fever vaccination. These receptors were taken from a young man who received the YFV17D yellow fever vaccine.

The chain is built from TRBV10-3 and TRBJ1-2; D is perhaps TRBD1 (6 bases). The CDR3 has 14 amino acids. V was trimmed by 6 bases and J by 2 bases, leaving 13 bases between them. Germline V CDR1 and CDR2: ENHRY, SYGVKD. In nucleotides, the CDR3 is TGTGCCATCAGCTGGGGGCAGGCGAACTATGGCTACACCTTC. This translates into CAISWGQANYGYTF.

This rearrangement joins TRBV5-5 to TRBJ2-7, with 8 bases identical to TRBD2. V was pared by 0 bases and J by 8 bases, with 13 bases of the junction left unmatched. CDR1 SGHKS and CDR2 YYEKEE come from the germline V gene (reference sequence). The CDR3 runs 16 residues. The CDR3 DNA reads as TGTGCCAGCAGCTTGGGATTAGCGGGGACCCTACGTCAGCAGTACGTC. Protein product: CASSLGLAGTLRQQYV.

A few counts support this clonotype. The chain employs TRBV12-3 or TRBV12-4 and TRBJ1-6, with D possibly being TRBD1 (6 bases). The V end was cut by 6 bases, the J end by 10 bases, with 13 bases between. CDR3 length: 13 amino acids. CDR3 region: CASSRDTKSPLHF. Here the CDR3 DNA reads TGTGCCAGCAGCCGGGACACGAAGTCACCCCTCCACTTT.

This clonotype appeared a few times. The CDR3 sequence: CASSLYVSGANVLTF. CDR3 nucleotides: TGTGCCAGCAGTTTGTACGTCTCTGGGGCCAACGTCCTGACTTTC. The chain links TRBV27 to TRBJ2-6; D is unclear. Per the germline V gene, CDR1 is MNHEY and CDR2 is SMNVEV (reference sequence). V was shortened by 3 bases and J by 0 bases, with 6 bases between the two germline ends. This CDR3 contains 15 residues.

This clonotype was recorded a few times. V gene TRBV5-4 combines with J gene TRBJ2-7, with a weak D call TRBD2 (7 bases). The germline V and J ends were trimmed by 2 bases and 0 bases, with 12 bases remaining between them. Germline V gene sequence: CDR1 SGHNT, CDR2 YYREEE (reference sequence). This CDR3 has 15 residues. CDR3 coding DNA: TGTGCCAGCAGCTTCGGGGGGCGCGGCTCCTACGAGCAGTACGTC. Encoded protein: CASSFGGRGSYEQYV.

The chain carries TRBV19 and TRBJ2-6, with 9 bases lining up with TRBD1. This CDR3 spans 17 amino acids. Unmatched junction bases numbered 5, after V lost 5 bases and J lost 0 bases. Germline CDR1 reads LNHDA; CDR2 reads SQIVND (reference sequence). The CDR3 protein is CASSSTGGFSGANVLTF. DNA for the CDR3: TGTGCCAGTAGTTCGACAGGGGGGTTCTCTGGGGCCAACGTCCTGACTTTC.

This clonotype was picked up many times. The gene calls are TRBV4-3 and TRBJ2-1; TRBD1 matches 8 bases. The length of the CDR3 is 16 residues. J was trimmed by 0 bases and V by 4 bases; bases with no gene match: 5. Germline CDR1 and CDR2: LGHNA and YSLEER. The CDR3 sequence: CASSPRQGSSYNEQFF. The CDR3 coding sequence is TGCGCCAGCAGCCCCAGACAGGGGAGCTCCTACAATGAGCAGTTCTTC.

Many counts were recorded for this clonotype. The chain is built from TRBV7-6 and TRBJ2-3; no clear D. The V and J ends lost 5 bases and 5 bases respectively, with 8 bases between them. The CDR3 is made up of 12 amino acids. The V gene's germline CDR1 is SGHVS and CDR2 FNYEAQ. CDR3 nucleotides: TGTGCCAGCAGCCAGACTGGAGATACGCAGTATTTT. It specifies CASSQTGDTQYF.

V is TRBV3-1 and J is TRBJ2-3, with TRBD2 identical over 7 bases. CDR1 LGHDT and CDR2 YNNKEL come from the germline V gene (reference sequence). The CDR3 contains 16 residues. Germline trimming cut 1 base from V and 2 bases from J; bases unmatched to any gene: 6. The CDR3 reads CASSQGYSGNTDTQYF. The DNA for the CDR3 is TGTGCCAGCAGCCAAGGATACAGCGGGAACACAGATACGCAGTATTTT.

The genes are TRBV5-4 and TRBJ1-6; TRBD1 matches at 9 bases. V shed 3 bases, J shed 8 bases, and the junction held 6 bases outside the gene matches. CDR1 is SGHNT and CDR2 is YYREEE in the germline V gene (reference sequence). The length of the CDR3 is 15 residues. The CDR3 coding sequence is TGTGCCAGCAGCTCAGCCGGGACAGGGTATTCACCCCTCCACTTT. Translated: CASSSAGTGYSPLHF.

J is TRBJ1-1 and V is TRBV3-1; unclear D gene. The CDR3 is made up of 15 amino acids. The V gene lost 1 base and the J gene lost 3 bases, with 12 bases spanning the gap. Looked up from germline, CDR1 is LGHDT and CDR2 is YNNKEL (reference sequence). CDR3 protein: CASSQGPQLYTEAFF. For the CDR3, the DNA is TGTGCCAGCAGCCAAGGCCCCCAGTTGTACACTGAAGCTTTCTTT.